The rows below give T cell receptor beta chains drawn from one sample of a study of T cells in tuberculosis. Measured with immunoSEQ multiplex PCR; TCRdb has only the in-frame clones, and not every one. The sample holds 25,000 to 35,000 clones; about 91% are singletons and the top ten take roughly 6.6%. The material was PBMCs, obtained at tuberculosis diagnosis. The receptor source for this set is an adult with tuberculosis. CDR3s include the opening cysteine and the closing phenylalanine or tryptophan. Fields, in order: clone size, V gene, D gene, J gene, CDR3 DNA, CDR3 protein. A D gene is named only where the DNA matches it firmly. Clone sizes are given selectively: once, few, many, or a class where the clone is expanded.

>NA|TRBV25-1|NA|TRBJ1-2
TGTGCCAGCACCCCGGGGTCTGGAGGCTACACCTTC
CASTPGSGGYTF
>NA|TRBV11-2|NA|TRBJ2-3
TGTGCCAGCAGCTTAGGTTTCGCCGTTAGTACAGATACGCAGTATTTT
CASSLGFAVSTDTQYF
>NA|TRBV7-3|TRBD2|TRBJ2-1
TGTGCCAGCAGCCTTAGCGGGAGCTCCTACAATGAGCAGTTCTTC
CASSLSGSSYNEQFF
>NA|TRBV29-1|NA|TRBJ1-2
TGCAGCGTGTCCGAGGTCGAAAGGCCTAACTATGGCTACACCTTC
CSVSEVERPNYGYTF
>NA|TRBV18|NA|TRBJ2-5
TGTGCCAGCTCACCTCACGAAAGGGTGACGGGACAAGGAGAAGAGACCCAGTACTTC
CASSPHERVTGQGEETQYF
>once|TRBV4-3|TRBD2|TRBJ2-1
TGCGCCAGCAGCGAAGATGGCGCGGGGGGTTTCCCAGTAGAGCAGTTCTTC
CASSEDGAGGFPVEQFF
>NA|TRBV23-1|TRBD2|TRBJ2-1
TGCGCCAGCAGTCAATCACGGGGCGGACTAGCATGGGGGGACGAGCAGTTCTTC
CASSQSRGGLAWGDEQFF
>NA|TRBV9|NA|TRBJ1-1
TGTGCCAGCAGCGTCTTAAACACTGAAGCTTTCTTT
CASSVLNTEAFF
>NA|TRBV6-5|TRBD1|TRBJ2-7
TGTGCCAGCAGTGTGACAGGGCTGGGGTACGAGCAGTACTTC
CASSVTGLGYEQYF
>NA|TRBV5-1|TRBD1|TRBJ1-2
TGCGCCAGCAGCACCGCTGACAGGGTAGTTCCCTATGGCTACACCTTC
CASSTADRVVPYGYTF
>NA|TRBV15|NA|TRBJ2-1
TGTGCCACCAGCAGAGATCGGACAGTTTTAAATGAGCAGTTCTTC
CATSRDRTVLNEQFF
>NA|TRBV7-3|NA|TRBJ2-2
TGTGCCACCCTGTCTAATACGGGGGAGCTGTTTTTT
CATLSNTGELFF
>NA|TRBV28|NA|TRBJ1-5
TGTGCCAGCCGGCTTAGGGGCCTCAATCAGCCCCAGCATTTT
CASRLRGLNQPQHF
>NA|TRBV2|NA|TRBJ2-1
TGTGCCAGCAGCGATGACTTCAATGGAGAGTTCTTC
CASSDDFNGEFF
>NA|TRBV30|NA|TRBJ1-2
TGTGCCTGGAGTGTATCCCAGAGGGGCTACACCTTC
CAWSVSQRGYTF
>NA|TRBV9|NA|TRBJ1-1
TGTGCCAGCAGCCCAACGGGACAAAAAGAAGCTTTCTTT
CASSPTGQKEAFF
>NA|TRBV6-5|NA|TRBJ2-7
TGTGCCAGCAGTTACGACCGGAGGGACGAGCAGTACTTC
CASSYDRRDEQYF
>NA|TRBV25-1|TRBD2|TRBJ2-5
TGTGCCAGCAGTGAACTAGCGGGAGTTACTAGGGAGACCCAGTACTTC
CASSELAGVTRETQYF
>NA|TRBV5-6|NA|TRBJ2-7
TGTGCCAGCAGCGGCGGGGCAGGTAATGGGCAGTACTTC
CASSGGAGNGQYF
>NA|TRBV6-1|NA|TRBJ2-7
TGTGCCATCGAACCCCGCGACACCCGAGAGTACGAGCAGTACTTC
CAIEPRDTREYEQYF
>NA|TRBV18|NA|TRBJ1-1
TGTGCCAGCTCACCCGTAGTGTATCTCGGCACTGAAGCTTTCTTT
CASSPVVYLGTEAFF
>NA|TRBV5-1|TRBD1|TRBJ2-2
TGCGCCAGCAGCTTGGATCAGGGGGACACCGGGGAGCTGTTTTTT
CASSLDQGDTGELFF
>NA|TRBV27|TRBD1|TRBJ1-4
TGTGCCAGCCGTTTACAGGGGACTAATGAAAAACTGTTTTTT
CASRLQGTNEKLFF
>NA|TRBV28|NA|TRBJ1-3
TGTGCCACCCTGAGCCCCTCTGGAAACACCATATATTTT
CATLSPSGNTIYF
>NA|TRBV4-1|NA|TRBJ2-7
TGCGCCAGCAGCCAAGATATGGGCAGCTACGAGCAGTACTTC
CASSQDMGSYEQYF
>NA|TRBV19|TRBD2|TRBJ2-3
TGTGCCAGTAGTATCTTCGTCGTGAGCGGGGGGGCCCAGGGCACAGATACGCAGTATTTT
CASSIFVVSGGAQGTDTQYF
>NA|TRBV5-1|NA|TRBJ2-2
TGCGCCAGCAGCTTGGCGACGGCGGGCTTTAACACCGGGGAGCTGTTTTTT
CASSLATAGFNTGELFF
>NA|TRBV4-3|NA|TRBJ1-2
TGCGCCAGCAGCCAAGATGATCAGAACTATGGCTACACCTTC
CASSQDDQNYGYTF
>NA|TRBV19|TRBD1|TRBJ1-4
TGTGCCAGTACGGGAGACAGGGGCGGACTCGGATCGGTTAATGAAAAACTGTTTTTT
CASTGDRGGLGSVNEKLFF
>NA|TRBV6-5|TRBD2|TRBJ2-1
TGTGCCAGCAGTCATTCGGGACTAGCGGGGGGTGAGCAGTTCTTC
CASSHSGLAGGEQFF
>NA|TRBV27|NA|TRBJ2-4
TGTGCCAGCAGTCCCGGGACACCAGCCAAAAACATTCAGTACTTC
CASSPGTPAKNIQYF
>NA|TRBV27|TRBD1|TRBJ1-4
TGTGCCAGCATGACAGGGTTACGAACTAATGAAAAACTGTTTTTT
CASMTGLRTNEKLFF
>NA|TRBV5-1|NA|TRBJ2-1
TGCGCCAGCAGCACAGACAGACTTCGAAGCTCCTACAATGAGCAGTTCTTC
CASSTDRLRSSYNEQFF